These 4 T cell receptor beta chains were all obtained from the same sample, sequenced in a study of T cells in Graves' hyperthyroidism and ophthalmopathy. Amplification of TCR beta CDR3 regions used RNA as the template. The HTBI primer set served for first-round RT-PCR of the TCR CDR3. A single record per CDR3 protein comes from TCRdb applying MiXCR to the multiplex PCR reads. Of about 380,000 distinct CDR3 sequences listed, under 20% are singletons. The material sequenced was blood. Source of these receptors: a man between 18 and 29 years old with Graves' ophthalmopathy.

This clonotype was counted ten times or more. The rearrangement links TRBV20-1 to TRBJ2-7; D gene unclear. The CDR3 spans 14 residues. In germline, CDR1 is DFQATT, CDR2 SNEGSKA (reference sequence). The germline V and J ends were trimmed by 0 bases and 0 bases, with 9 bases remaining between them. The CDR3 spells CSARDTAVSYEQYF. The CDR3 DNA reads as TGCAGTGCTAGAGATACCGCAGTCTCCTACGAGCAGTACTTC.

The chain recombines TRBV4-1 with TRBJ2-7; perhaps TRBD2 as D (5 bases). This CDR3 has 15 residues. Germline V gene lookup returns CDR1 MGHRA and CDR2 YSYEKL. V lost 1 base to trimming and J lost 0 bases, with 10 bases between them. The CDR3 protein is CASSQGLPSSYEQYF. The CDR3 DNA is TGCGCCAGCAGCCAAGGACTACCGAGCTCCTACGAGCAGTACTTC.

This clonotype was detected ten times or more. The chain recombines TRBV12-3 or TRBV12-4 with TRBJ2-5, with 8 nucleotides matching TRBD1. This CDR3 spans 14 amino acids. The V and J ends lost 5 bases and 3 bases, in that order; junction bases with no gene match: 5. The DNA of the CDR3 is TGTGCCAGCAGTAACATGACAGGGGAAGAGACCCAGTACTTC. Translated: CASSNMTGEETQYF.

The J gene is TRBJ1-2, the V gene TRBV6-1; D is uncertain. From germline, CDR1 is MNHNS and CDR2 SASEGT. This CDR3 comprises 12 residues. Trimming stripped 6 bases from V and 8 bases from J, with 13 bases between. The CDR3: CASRPAVEGYTF. The CDR3 region has the DNA TGTGCCAGCAGGCCGGCGGTTGAGGGCTACACCTTC.